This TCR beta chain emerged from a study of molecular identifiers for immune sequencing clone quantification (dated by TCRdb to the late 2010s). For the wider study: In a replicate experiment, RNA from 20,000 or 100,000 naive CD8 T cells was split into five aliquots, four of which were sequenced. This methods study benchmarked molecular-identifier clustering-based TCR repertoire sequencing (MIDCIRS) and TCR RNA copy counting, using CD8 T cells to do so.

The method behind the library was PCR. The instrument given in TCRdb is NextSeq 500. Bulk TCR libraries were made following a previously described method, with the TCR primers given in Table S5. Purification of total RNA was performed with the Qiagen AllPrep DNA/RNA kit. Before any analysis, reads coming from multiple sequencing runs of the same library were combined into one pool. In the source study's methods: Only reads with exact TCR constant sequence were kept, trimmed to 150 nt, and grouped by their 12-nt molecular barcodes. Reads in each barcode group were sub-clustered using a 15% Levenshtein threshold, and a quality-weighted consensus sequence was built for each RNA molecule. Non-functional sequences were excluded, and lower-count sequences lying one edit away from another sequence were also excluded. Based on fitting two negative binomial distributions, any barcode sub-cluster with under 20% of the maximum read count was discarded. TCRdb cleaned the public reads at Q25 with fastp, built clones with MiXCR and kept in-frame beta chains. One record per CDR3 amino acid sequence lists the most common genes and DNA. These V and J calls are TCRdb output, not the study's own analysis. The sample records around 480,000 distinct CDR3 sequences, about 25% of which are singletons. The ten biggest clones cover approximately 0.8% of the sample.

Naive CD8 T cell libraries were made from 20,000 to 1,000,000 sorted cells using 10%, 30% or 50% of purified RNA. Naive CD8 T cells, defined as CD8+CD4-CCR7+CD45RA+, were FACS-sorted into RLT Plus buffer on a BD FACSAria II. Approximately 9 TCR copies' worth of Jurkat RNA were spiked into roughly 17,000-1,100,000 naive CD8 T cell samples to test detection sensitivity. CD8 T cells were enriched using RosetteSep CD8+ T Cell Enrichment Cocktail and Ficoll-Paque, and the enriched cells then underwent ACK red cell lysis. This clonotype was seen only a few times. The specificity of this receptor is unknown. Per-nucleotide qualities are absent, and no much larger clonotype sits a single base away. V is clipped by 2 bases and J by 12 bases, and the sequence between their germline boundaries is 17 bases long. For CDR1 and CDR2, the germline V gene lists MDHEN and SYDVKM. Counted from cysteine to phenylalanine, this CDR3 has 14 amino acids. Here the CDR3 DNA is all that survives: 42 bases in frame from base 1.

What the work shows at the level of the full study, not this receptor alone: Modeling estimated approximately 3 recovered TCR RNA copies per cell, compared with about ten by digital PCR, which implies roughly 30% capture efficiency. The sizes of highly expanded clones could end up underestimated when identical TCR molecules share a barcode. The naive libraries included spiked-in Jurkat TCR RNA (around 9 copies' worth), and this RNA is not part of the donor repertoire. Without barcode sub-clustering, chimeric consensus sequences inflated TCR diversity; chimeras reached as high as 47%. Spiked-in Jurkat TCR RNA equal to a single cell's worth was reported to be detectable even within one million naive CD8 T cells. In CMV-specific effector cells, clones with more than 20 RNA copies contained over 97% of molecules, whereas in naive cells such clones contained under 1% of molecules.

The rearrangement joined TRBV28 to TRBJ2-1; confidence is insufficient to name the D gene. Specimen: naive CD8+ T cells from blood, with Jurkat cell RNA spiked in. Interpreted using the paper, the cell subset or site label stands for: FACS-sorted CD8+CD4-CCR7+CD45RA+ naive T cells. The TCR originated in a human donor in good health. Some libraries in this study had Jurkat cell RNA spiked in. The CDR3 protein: CASSLPLRGRGQFF. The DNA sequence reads TGTGCCAGCAGTTTACCCCTGAGAGGCCGCGGGCAGTTCTTC.